This T cell receptor (beta chain) was found in a study of T cells in Graves' hyperthyroidism and ophthalmopathy. V was trimmed by 7 bases and J by 2 bases, leaving 8 bases between them. The CDR3 length is 13 residues. The germline CDR1 and CDR2 sequences are KGHDR and SFDVKD. The TCR beta CDR3 regions underwent amplification using RNA transcripts as the source. The primer set for the first-round RT-PCR of the TCR CDR3 was HTBI. TCRdb reanalysed the multiplex PCR reads using MiXCR and keeps one entry per CDR3 protein. Of hundreds of thousands of distinct CDR3 sequences listed, about 20% are singletons. In its sample, this clonotype was seen many times.

The chain uses TRBV24-1 and TRBJ2-1; no firm D call. This sequence originates from a man between 35 and 55 years old with Graves' ophthalmopathy. The sample taken for sequencing was blood. The CDR3 here is CATRDGPYNEQFF. The CDR3 DNA follows: TGTGCCACCAGAGATGGACCCTACAATGAGCAGTTCTTC.